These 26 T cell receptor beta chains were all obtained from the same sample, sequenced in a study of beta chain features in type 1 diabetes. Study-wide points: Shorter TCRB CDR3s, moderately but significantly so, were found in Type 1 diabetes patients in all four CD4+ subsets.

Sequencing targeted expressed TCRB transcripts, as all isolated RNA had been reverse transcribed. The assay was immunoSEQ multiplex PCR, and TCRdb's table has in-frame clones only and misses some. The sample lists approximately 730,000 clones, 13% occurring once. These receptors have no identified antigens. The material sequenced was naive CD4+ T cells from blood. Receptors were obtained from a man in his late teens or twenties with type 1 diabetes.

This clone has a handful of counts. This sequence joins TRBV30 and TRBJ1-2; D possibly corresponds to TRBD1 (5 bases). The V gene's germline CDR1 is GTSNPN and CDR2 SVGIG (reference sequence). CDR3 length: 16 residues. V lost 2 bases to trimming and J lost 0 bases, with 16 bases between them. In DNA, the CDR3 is TGTGCCTGGAGTATGTTTGGGGCCAGCACTAACTATGGCTACACCTTC. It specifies CAWSMFGASTNYGYTF. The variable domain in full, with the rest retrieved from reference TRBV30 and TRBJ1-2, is SQTIHQWPATLVQPVGSPLSLECTVEGTSNPNLYWYRQAAGRGLQLLFYSVGIGQISSEVPQNLSASRPQDRQFILSSKKLLLSDSGFYLCAWSMFGASTNYGYTFGSGTRLTVV.

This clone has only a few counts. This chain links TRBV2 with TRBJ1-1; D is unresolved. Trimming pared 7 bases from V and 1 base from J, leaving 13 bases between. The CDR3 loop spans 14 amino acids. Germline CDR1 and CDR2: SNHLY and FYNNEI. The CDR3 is CASTREGENTEAFF. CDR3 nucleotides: TGTGCCAGCACGAGGGAAGGAGAGAACACTGAAGCTTTCTTT.

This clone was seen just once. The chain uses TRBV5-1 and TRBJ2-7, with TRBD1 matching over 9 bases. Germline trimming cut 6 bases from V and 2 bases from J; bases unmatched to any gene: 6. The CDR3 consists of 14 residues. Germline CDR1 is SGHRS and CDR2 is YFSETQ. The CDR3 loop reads CASTSGQGTYEQYF. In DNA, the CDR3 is TGCGCCAGCACGTCGGGACAGGGTACCTACGAGCAGTACTTC.

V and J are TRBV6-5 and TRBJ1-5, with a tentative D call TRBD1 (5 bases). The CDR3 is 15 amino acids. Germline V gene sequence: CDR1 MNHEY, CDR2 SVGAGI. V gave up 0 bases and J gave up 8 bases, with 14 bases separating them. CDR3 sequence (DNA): TGTGCCAGCAGTTACTCGACGTCGGTGGGGGAGCCCCAGCATTTT. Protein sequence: CASSYSTSVGEPQHF.

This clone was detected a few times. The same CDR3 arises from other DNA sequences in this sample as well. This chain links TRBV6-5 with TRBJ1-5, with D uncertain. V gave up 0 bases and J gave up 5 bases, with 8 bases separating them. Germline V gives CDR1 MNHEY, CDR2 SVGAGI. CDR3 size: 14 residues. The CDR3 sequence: CASSYSYRDQPQHF. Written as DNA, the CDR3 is TGTGCCAGCAGTTACTCGTACCGCGATCAGCCCCAGCATTTT.

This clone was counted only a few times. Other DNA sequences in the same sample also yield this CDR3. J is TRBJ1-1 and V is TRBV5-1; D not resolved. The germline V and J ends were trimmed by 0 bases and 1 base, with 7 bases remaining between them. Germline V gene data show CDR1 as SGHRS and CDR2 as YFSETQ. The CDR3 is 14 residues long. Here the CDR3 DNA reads TGCGCCAGCAGCTTGGGCCCGGGGAACACTGAAGCTTTCTTT. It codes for CASSLGPGNTEAFF.

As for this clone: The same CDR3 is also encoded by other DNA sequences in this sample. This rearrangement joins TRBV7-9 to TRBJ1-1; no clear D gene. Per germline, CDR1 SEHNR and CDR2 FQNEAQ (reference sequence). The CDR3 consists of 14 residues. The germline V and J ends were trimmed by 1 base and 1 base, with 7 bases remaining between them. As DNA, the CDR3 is TGTGCCAGCAGCTTAGGCGAAGGGAACACTGAAGCTTTCTTT. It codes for CASSLGEGNTEAFF.

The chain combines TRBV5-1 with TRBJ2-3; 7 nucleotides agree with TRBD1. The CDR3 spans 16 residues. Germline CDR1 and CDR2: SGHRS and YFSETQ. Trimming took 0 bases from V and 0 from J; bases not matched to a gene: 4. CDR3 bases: TGCGCCAGCAGCTTGGGGAACAGGGGAAGCACAGATACGCAGTATTTT. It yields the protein CASSLGNRGSTDTQYF.

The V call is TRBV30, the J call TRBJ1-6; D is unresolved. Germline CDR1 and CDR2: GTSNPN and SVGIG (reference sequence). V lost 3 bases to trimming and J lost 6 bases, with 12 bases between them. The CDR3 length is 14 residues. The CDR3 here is CAWSVGLSNSPLHF. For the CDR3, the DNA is TGTGCCTGGAGCGTAGGACTGTCTAATTCACCCCTCCACTTT.

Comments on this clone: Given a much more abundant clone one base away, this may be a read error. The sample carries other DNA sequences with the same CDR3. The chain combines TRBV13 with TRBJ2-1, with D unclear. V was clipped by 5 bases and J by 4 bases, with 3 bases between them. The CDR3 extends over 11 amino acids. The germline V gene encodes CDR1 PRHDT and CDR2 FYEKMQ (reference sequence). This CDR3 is CASSLYNEQFF. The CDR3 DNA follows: TGTGCCAGCAGCCTGTACAATGAGCAGTTCTTC.

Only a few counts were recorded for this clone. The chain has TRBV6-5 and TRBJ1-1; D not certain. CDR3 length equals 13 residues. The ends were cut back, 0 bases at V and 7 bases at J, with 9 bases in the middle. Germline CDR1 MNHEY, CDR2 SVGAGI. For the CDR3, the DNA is TGTGCCAGCAGTTACTCGGTGTCGAGTGAAGCTTTCTTT. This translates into CASSYSVSSEAFF.

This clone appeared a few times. The CDR3 region is CASEGGIVVKFF. The CDR3 bases are TGTGCCAGCGAGGGGGGGATAGTCGTAAAGTTCTTC. The rearrangement joins TRBV2 to TRBJ2-1, with D tentatively TRBD2 (7 bases). CDR3 length: 12 amino acids. V lost 8 bases and J lost 14, with 19 bases in between. Germline values: CDR1 SNHLY, CDR2 FYNNEI.

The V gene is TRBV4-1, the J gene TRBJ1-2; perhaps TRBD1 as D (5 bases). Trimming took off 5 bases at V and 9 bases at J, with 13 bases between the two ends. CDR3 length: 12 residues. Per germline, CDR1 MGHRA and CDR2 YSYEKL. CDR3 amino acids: CASSGRDSSYTF. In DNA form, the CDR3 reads TGCGCCAGCAGCGGGCGGGACTCTAGCTACACCTTC.

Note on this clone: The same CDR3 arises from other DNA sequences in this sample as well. The CDR3 DNA follows: TGTGCCAGCAGTGGGAGTGAGACCCAGTACTTC. Amino acids: CASSGSETQYF. The chain joins TRBV2 to TRBJ2-5; no reliable D call. Germline V gene data show CDR1 as SNHLY and CDR2 as FYNNEI. The CDR3 is 11 residues long. V shed 4 bases and J shed 5 bases, with 5 bases lying between them.

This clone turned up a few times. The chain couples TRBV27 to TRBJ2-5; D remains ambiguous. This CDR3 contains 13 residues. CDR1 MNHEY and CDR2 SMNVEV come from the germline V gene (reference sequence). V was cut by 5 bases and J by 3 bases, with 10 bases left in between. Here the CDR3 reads CASSLTLKETQYF. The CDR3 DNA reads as TGTGCCAGCAGTCTCACTCTGAAAGAGACCCAGTACTTC.

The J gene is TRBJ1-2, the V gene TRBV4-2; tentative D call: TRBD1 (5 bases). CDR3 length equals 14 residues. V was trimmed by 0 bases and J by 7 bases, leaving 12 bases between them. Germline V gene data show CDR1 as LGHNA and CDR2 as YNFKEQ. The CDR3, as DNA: TGTGCCAGCAGCCAAGATCAGGGATTGGGTGGCTACACCTTC. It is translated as CASSQDQGLGGYTF.

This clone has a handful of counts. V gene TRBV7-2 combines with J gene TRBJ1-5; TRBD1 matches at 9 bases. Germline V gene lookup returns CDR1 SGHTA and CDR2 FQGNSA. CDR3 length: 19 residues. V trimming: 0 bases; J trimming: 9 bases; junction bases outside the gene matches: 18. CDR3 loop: CASSLAVLGGGQGDLPQHF. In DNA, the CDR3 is TGTGCCAGCAGCTTAGCCGTTTTAGGGGGGGGACAGGGAGATTTGCCCCAGCATTTT.

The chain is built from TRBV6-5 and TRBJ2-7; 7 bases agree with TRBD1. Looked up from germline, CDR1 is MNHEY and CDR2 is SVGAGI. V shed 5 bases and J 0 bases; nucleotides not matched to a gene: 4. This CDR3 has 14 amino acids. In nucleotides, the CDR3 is TGTGCCAGCAGTCCGGGACAGTCCTCCTACGAGCAGTACTTC. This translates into CASSPGQSSYEQYF.

Here the CDR3 reads CASSLYRDSSYEQYF. DNA of the CDR3: TGTGCCAGCAGTTTATACCGGGACAGCTCCTACGAGCAGTACTTC. V gene TRBV27 combines with J gene TRBJ2-7, with TRBD1 matching over 7 bases. V lost 1 base to trimming and J lost 0 bases; unmatched junction nucleotides: 3. The CDR3 loop spans 15 amino acids. The germline gives CDR1 MNHEY, CDR2 SMNVEV (reference sequence).

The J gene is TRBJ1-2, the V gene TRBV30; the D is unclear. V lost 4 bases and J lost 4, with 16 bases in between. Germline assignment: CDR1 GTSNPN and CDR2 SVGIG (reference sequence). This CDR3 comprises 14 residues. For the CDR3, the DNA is TGTGCCTGGACCTCTTCAAGGGCGTCCTATGGCTACACCTTC. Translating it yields CAWTSSRASYGYTF.

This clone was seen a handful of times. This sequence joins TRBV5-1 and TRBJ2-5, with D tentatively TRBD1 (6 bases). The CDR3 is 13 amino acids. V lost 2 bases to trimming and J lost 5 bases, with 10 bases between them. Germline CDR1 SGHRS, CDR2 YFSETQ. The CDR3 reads CASSFTGLETQYF. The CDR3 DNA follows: TGCGCCAGCAGCTTTACAGGGCTGGAGACCCAGTACTTC. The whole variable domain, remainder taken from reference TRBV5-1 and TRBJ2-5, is KAGVTQTPRYLIKTRGQQVTLSCSPISGHRSVSWYQQTPGQGLQFLFEYFSETQRNKGNFPGRFSGRQFSNSRSEMNVSTLELGDSALYLCASSFTGLETQYFGPGTRLLVL.

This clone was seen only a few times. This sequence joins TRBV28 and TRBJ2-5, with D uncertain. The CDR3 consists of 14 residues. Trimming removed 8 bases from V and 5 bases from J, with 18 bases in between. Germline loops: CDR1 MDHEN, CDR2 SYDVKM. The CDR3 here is CASANRGVQETQYF. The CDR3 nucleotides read TGTGCCAGCGCCAACAGAGGAGTTCAGGAGACCCAGTACTTC. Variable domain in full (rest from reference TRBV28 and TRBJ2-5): DVKVTQSSRYLVKRTGEKVFLECVQDMDHENMFWYRQDPGLGLRLIYFSYDVKMKEKGDIPEGYSVSREKKERFSLILESASTNQTSMYLCASANRGVQETQYFGPGTRLLVL.

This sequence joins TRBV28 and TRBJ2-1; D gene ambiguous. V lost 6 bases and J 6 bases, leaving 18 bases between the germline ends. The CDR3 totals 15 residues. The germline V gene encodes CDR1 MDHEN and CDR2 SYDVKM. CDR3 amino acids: CASSLPLPTGNEQFF. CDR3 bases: TGTGCCAGCAGCCTCCCCCTCCCAACGGGCAATGAGCAGTTCTTC.

CDR3 nucleotides: TGCAGCGTTGGGGAAATGTATGGCTACACCTTC. This codes for CSVGEMYGYTF. The chain combines TRBV29-1 with TRBJ1-2; no firm D call. The V and J ends lost 4 bases and 5 bases respectively, with 8 bases between them. Germline V gives CDR1 SQVTM, CDR2 ANQGSEA. The CDR3 runs 11 residues.

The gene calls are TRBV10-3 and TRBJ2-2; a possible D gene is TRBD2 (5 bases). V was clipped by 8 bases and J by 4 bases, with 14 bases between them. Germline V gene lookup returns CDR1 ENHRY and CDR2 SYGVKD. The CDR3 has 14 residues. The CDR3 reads CAIRGLDTTGELFF. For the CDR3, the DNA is TGTGCCATCCGCGGGCTAGATACCACCGGGGAGCTGTTTTTT.

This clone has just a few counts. The CDR3 bases are TGTGCCAGCAGTGATAGGGTAGAGCAGTTCTTC. Amino acids: CASSDRVEQFF. The V call is TRBV6-5, the J call TRBJ2-1; D unclear. CDR3 length: 11 residues. The V end lost 5 bases, the J end lost 10 bases, and 9 bases lay between the germline ends. CDR1 is MNHEY, CDR2 SVGAGI, per germline.